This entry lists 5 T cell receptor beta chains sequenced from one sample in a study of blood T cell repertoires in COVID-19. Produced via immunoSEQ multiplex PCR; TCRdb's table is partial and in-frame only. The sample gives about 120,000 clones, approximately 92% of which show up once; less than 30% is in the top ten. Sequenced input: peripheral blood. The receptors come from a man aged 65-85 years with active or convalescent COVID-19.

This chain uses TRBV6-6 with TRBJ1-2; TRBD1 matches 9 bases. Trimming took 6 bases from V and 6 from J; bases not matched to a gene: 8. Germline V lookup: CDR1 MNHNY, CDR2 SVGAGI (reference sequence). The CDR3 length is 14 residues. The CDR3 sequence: CASSYPTGGNGYTF. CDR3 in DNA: TGTGCCAGCAGCTATCCGACAGGGGGTAATGGCTACACCTTC.

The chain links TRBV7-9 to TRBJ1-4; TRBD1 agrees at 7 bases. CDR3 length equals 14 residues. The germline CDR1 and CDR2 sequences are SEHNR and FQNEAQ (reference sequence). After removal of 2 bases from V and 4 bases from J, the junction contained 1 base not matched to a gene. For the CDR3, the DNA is TGTGCCAGCAGCTTACGGGACAGTAATGAAAAACTGTTTTTT. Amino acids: CASSLRDSNEKLFF.

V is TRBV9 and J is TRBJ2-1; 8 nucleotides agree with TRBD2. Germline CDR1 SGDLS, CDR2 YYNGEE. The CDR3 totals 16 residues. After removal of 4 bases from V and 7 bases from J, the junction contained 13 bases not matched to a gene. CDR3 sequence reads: CASSLPRGGRVNEQFF. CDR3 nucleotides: TGTGCCAGCAGCCTACCTCGGGGGGGGCGCGTAAATGAGCAGTTCTTC.

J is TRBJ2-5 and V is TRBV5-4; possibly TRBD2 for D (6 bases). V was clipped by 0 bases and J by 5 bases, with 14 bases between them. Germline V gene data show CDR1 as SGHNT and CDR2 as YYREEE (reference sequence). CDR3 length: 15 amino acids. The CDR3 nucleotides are TGTGCCAGCAGCTTGGACCGGGACTCCCTGGAGACCCAGTACTTC. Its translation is CASSLDRDSLETQYF.

CDR3 sequence: CASSSRQGNQPQHF. Here the CDR3 DNA reads TGTGCCAGCAGCTCAAGACAGGGGAATCAGCCCCAGCATTTT. This chain links TRBV7-2 with TRBJ1-5; 8 bases line up with TRBD1. The CDR3 length is 14 residues. J lost 4 bases, V lost 4 bases, and 3 bases had no gene match. Germline CDR1 reads SGHTA; CDR2 reads FQGNSA. The full variable domain, rest sourced from reference TRBV7-2 and TRBJ1-5, is GAGVSQSPSNKVTEKGKDVELRCDPISGHTALYWYRQSLGQGLEFLIYFQGNSAPDKSGLPSDRFSAERTGGSVSTLTIQRTQQEDSAVYLCASSSRQGNQPQHFGDGTRLSIL.